This TCR beta chain was documented in a study of T cell changes during pregnancy in multiple sclerosis. CDR3 length: 13 amino acids. V was cut by 2 bases and J by 9 bases, with 11 bases left in between. CDR1 is MNHEY, CDR2 SMNVEV, per germline (reference sequence). TCRdb's table, derived via immunoSEQ multiplex PCR, lists solely in-frame clones and lacks some. The sample includes roughly 64,000 clones, around 96% of them seen just once. Sequences were derived from CD8+ T cells from peripheral blood mononuclear cells, sampled after pregnancy. This receptor was obtained from a female donor with multiple sclerosis, enrolled in a pregnancy study. This rearrangement joins TRBV27 to TRBJ2-1, with D unresolved. In nucleotides, the CDR3 is TGTGCCAGCAGTTTAGGAGCGAGGAGTGAGCAGTTCTTC. It codes for CASSLGARSEQFF.